A single sample is the source of the 17 T cell receptor beta chains below, sequenced in a study of cytomegalovirus exposure and HLA in healthy donors. With 60 Vbeta and 13 Jbeta primers, the PCR was carried out. Here immunoSEQ multiplex PCR was the method, and the copy in TCRdb shows in-frame clones only, minus some. The repertoire holds 100,000 to 150,000 clones, around 82% seen once, with 1% to 1.5% in the top ten. Sequenced sample: PBMCs. The receptor source for this set is a female donor in good health and CMV-seronegative.

This rearrangement joins TRBV11-2 to TRBJ1-4; perhaps TRBD1 as D (6 bases). Trimming left V 4 bases short and J 5 bases short, with 14 bases between. Per germline, CDR1 SGHAT and CDR2 FQNNGV. CDR3 length: 15 amino acids. The CDR3 loop is CASSSIGQTNEKLFF. The CDR3 coding sequence is TGTGCCAGCAGCTCGATTGGACAGACCAATGAAAAACTGTTTTTT.

CDR3 DNA: TGTGCCAGCAGTATGGGGAGGGGGAATGAAAAACTGTTTTTT. Translated: CASSMGRGNEKLFF. V gene TRBV2 combines with J gene TRBJ1-4; possibly TRBD1 for D (6 bases). Trimming took off 5 bases at V and 5 bases at J, with 12 bases between the two ends. The CDR3 extends over 14 amino acids. The germline V gene encodes CDR1 SNHLY and CDR2 FYNNEI.

This clone was found once. The V call is TRBV9, the J call TRBJ2-1; 13 bases fit TRBD2. Germline V gives CDR1 SGDLS, CDR2 YYNGEE. The CDR3 sequence is 15 residues long. Trimming removed 2 bases from V and 10 bases from J; junction bases left unmatched: 6. CDR3 loop: CASSVGTSGDGEQFF. Written as DNA, the CDR3 is TGTGCCAGCAGCGTGGGGACTAGCGGGGACGGGGAGCAGTTCTTC. Combining the CDR3 with reference TRBV9 and TRBJ2-1 gives the whole variable domain DSGVTQTPKHLITATGQRVTLRCSPRSGDLSVYWYQQSLDQGLQFLIQYYNGEERAKGNILERFSAQQFPDLHSELNLSSLELGDSALYFCASSVGTSGDGEQFFGPGTRLTVL.

The chain links TRBV5-1 to TRBJ1-2, with D perhaps TRBD1 (6 bases). Trimming shortened V by 2 bases and J by 4 bases, and 27 bases separated the two germline ends. The CDR3 extends over 19 amino acids. Germline CDR1 SGHRS, CDR2 YFSETQ. The CDR3 sequence: CASSFGSGAGDGGSYGYTF. The CDR3 DNA follows: TGCGCCAGCAGCTTCGGGTCCGGGGCAGGGGACGGAGGAAGCTATGGCTACACCTTC.

The chain employs TRBV19 and TRBJ2-1, with D possibly matching TRBD2 (6 bases). V was pared by 7 bases and J by 0 bases, with 16 bases between. The CDR3 extends over 16 amino acids. Per germline, CDR1 LNHDA and CDR2 SQIVND (reference sequence). Here the CDR3 reads CASTDSGGSSYNEQFF. Here the CDR3 DNA reads TGTGCCAGTACTGATAGCGGAGGGAGCTCCTACAATGAGCAGTTCTTC.

V gene TRBV6-1 combines with J gene TRBJ1-4; D might be TRBD1 (5 bases). Deletions cut 2 bases from V and 10 bases from J, with 14 bases between. This CDR3 comprises 14 residues. Germline V gene lookup returns CDR1 MNHNS and CDR2 SASEGT. CDR3 nucleotides: TGTGCCAGCAGTGAAAGGGCAGGGCGTGGAAAACTGTTTTTT. Its protein product is CASSERAGRGKLFF.

V and J are TRBV14 and TRBJ2-1; 12 bases are a match to TRBD2. V dropped 4 bases and J dropped 2; count of bases not matched to a gene: 0. The CDR3 is 15 amino acids. Germline V gives CDR1 SGHDN, CDR2 FVKESK. As DNA, the CDR3 is TGTGCCAGCAGCCGGACTAGCGGGACCTACAATGAGCAGTTCTTC. Translated: CASSRTSGTYNEQFF.

The chain combines TRBV7-3 with TRBJ2-3; 11 nucleotides align to TRBD2. Looked up from germline, CDR1 is SGHTA and CDR2 is FQGTGA. V shed 5 bases and J 3 bases; nucleotides not matched to a gene: 7. This CDR3 region has 16 residues. CDR3 sequence reads: CASSILAGGITDTQYF. CDR3 in DNA: TGTGCCAGCAGCATCCTAGCGGGAGGTATTACAGATACGCAGTATTTT.

This clone is a singleton in its sample. The chain couples TRBV2 to TRBJ1-6; TRBD1 matches at 9 bases. After removal of 4 bases from V and 8 bases from J, the junction contained 3 bases not matched to a gene. The CDR3 has 14 residues. CDR1 is SNHLY, CDR2 FYNNEI, per germline. The CDR3 protein is CASSARTGDSPLHF. CDR3 nucleotide sequence: TGTGCCAGCAGTGCAAGGACAGGGGATTCACCCCTCCACTTT.

This clone was seen only once. The chain uses TRBV30 and TRBJ2-7; 10 positions match TRBD1. V was clipped by 3 bases and J by 2 bases; unmatched bases: 4. CDR1 is GTSNPN, CDR2 SVGIG, per germline (reference sequence). This CDR3 region has 14 residues. Written as DNA, the CDR3 is TGTGCCTGGAGCTGGGACAGGGGCCCCTACGAGCAGTACTTC. It translates to CAWSWDRGPYEQYF.

The chain joins TRBV5-1 to TRBJ2-2; 7 bases agree with TRBD1. Germline V gene sequence: CDR1 SGHRS, CDR2 YFSETQ. The CDR3 is 16 residues long. V was clipped by 4 bases and J by 1 base; unmatched bases: 7. CDR3 DNA sequence: TGCGCCAGCAGCCAGACGACAGGGTTGAACACCGGGGAGCTGTTTTTT. This translates into CASSQTTGLNTGELFF.

V usage is TRBV7-9 and J usage is TRBJ1-1; 7 bases fit TRBD1. The germline V gene has CDR1 SEHNR and CDR2 FQNEAQ (reference sequence). The CDR3 length is 14 residues. Trimming cost V 4 bases and J 1 base; bases outside gene matches: 3. Here the CDR3 DNA reads TGTGCCAGCAGCTGGGGACAGAAGAACACTGAAGCTTTCTTT. Residues: CASSWGQKNTEAFF.

A remark on this clone: Other DNA variants within this sample encode the same CDR3. The chain couples TRBV5-1 to TRBJ2-1; D is perhaps TRBD2 (5 bases). The ends were cut back, 0 bases at V and 5 bases at J, with 9 bases in the middle. This CDR3 comprises 14 residues. CDR1 and CDR2 from the germline V gene are SGHRS and YFSETQ. The CDR3 here is CASSLGGRDNEQFF. CDR3 DNA sequence: TGCGCCAGCAGCTTGGGCGGGCGCGACAATGAGCAGTTCTTC. Variable domain in full (rest from reference TRBV5-1 and TRBJ2-1): KAGVTQTPRYLIKTRGQQVTLSCSPISGHRSVSWYQQTPGQGLQFLFEYFSETQRNKGNFPGRFSGRQFSNSRSEMNVSTLELGDSALYLCASSLGGRDNEQFFGPGTRLTVL.

The genes are TRBV7-9 and TRBJ1-2; tentatively, D is TRBD1 (5 bases). The CDR3 has 11 amino acids. CDR1 SEHNR and CDR2 FQNEAQ come from the germline V gene (reference sequence). Trimming removed 5 bases at V and 5 bases at J, with 6 bases between. CDR3 protein: CASSRTYGYTF. As DNA, the CDR3 is TGTGCCAGCAGCAGGACATATGGCTACACCTTC.

The rearrangement uses TRBV30 and TRBJ1-2; no firm D call. CDR3 length: 15 residues. With 0 bases removed from V and 2 bases from J, the gap between germline ends came to 13 bases. The germline CDR1 and CDR2 sequences are GTSNPN and SVGIG (reference sequence). For the CDR3, the DNA is TGTGCCTGGAGTGTACGAGTCGCGGAGAACTATGGCTACACCTTC. This sequence encodes CAWSVRVAENYGYTF.

The gene calls are TRBV11-2 and TRBJ2-3; 7 bases map to TRBD2. The germline V gene encodes CDR1 SGHAT and CDR2 FQNNGV. The CDR3 contains 16 residues. V was clipped by 6 bases and J by 1 base; unmatched bases: 10. CDR3 DNA: TGTGCCAGCAGACCTTCTCTAGCGGTCCGCACAGATACGCAGTATTTT. This sequence encodes CASRPSLAVRTDTQYF.

This clone was recorded a few times. The rearrangement links TRBV6-4 to TRBJ1-1; D call uncertain. Germline lookup yields CDR1 MRHNA and CDR2 SNTAGT. This CDR3 is 13 amino acids long. V was cut by 5 bases and J by 1 base, with 8 bases left in between. The CDR3 DNA is TGTGCCAGCAGTCCTACAGAGAACACTGAAGCTTTCTTT. It yields the protein CASSPTENTEAFF.